Listed below are T cell receptor beta chains from one sample, sequenced in a study of somatic mutations in cytotoxic T cells in rheumatoid arthritis. This table comes from immunoSEQ multiplex PCR, and its TCRdb copy is limited to in-frame clones, with some not included. The table includes 13,000 to 15,000 clones, 65% to 85% detected once. The sequenced material came from CD8+ T cells sorted from blood. The receptors here all came from an adult with rheumatoid arthritis. Both conserved end residues are trimmed from each CDR3. The D gene is left open where the match is weak.

TRBJ2-3 TRBD2 16 TRBV28 ASSLLAGGETSTDTQY
TRBJ2-2 NA 13 TRBV2 ASSGSTLYTGELF
TRBJ2-3 TRBD2 14 TRBV28 ASSPVSGGTTDTQY
TRBJ1-1 TRBD1 18 TRBV2 ASSDSQGQGWVGKNTEAF
TRBJ1-2 TRBD1 13 TRBV15 ATSSRQGGEDGYT
TRBJ2-4 NA 14 TRBV4-1 ASSQVAGRAKNIQY
TRBJ2-1 TRBD2 14 TRBV27 ASSFRTSGYTNEQF
TRBJ1-2 TRBD1 14 TRBV28 ASSLWAGTGINGYT
TRBJ2-7 TRBD2 13 TRBV4-1 ASSQGRTSAYEQY
TRBJ2-7 TRBD2 10 TRBV28 ASKGLAKEQY
TRBJ2-5 TRBD1 12 TRBV2 ASSADRRIETQY
TRBJ2-1 TRBD2 11 TRBV9 ASSDGTINEQF
TRBJ2-5 NA 11 TRBV12-5 ASGLPEEETQY
TRBJ1-5 TRBD1 14 TRBV7-6 ASSLAVAGGNQPQH
TRBJ2-1 TRBD1 12 TRBV28 ASSFGTGTIEQF
TRBJ1-2 TRBD1 13 TRBV27 ASRRTGGVSYGYT
TRBJ2-1 NA 13 TRBV18 ASSPNVAAYNEQF
TRBJ1-2 NA 12 TRBV9 ASSNTDGNYGYT
TRBJ2-7 NA 13 TRBV5-1 ASSRPDRSPYEQY
TRBJ2-1 NA 12 TRBV5-6 ASSLNTVIREQF
TRBJ2-1 TRBD1 11 TRBV2 ASSEGAASEQF
TRBJ2-5 NA 12 TRBV9 ASSVLGYQETQY
TRBJ2-1 TRBD2 16 TRBV7-2 ASSQLTRTSGPYNEQF
TRBJ1-3 NA 12 TRBV28 ASSPPASGNTIY
TRBJ2-6 TRBD1 15 TRBV7-9 ASSFGTGSSGANVLT
TRBJ2-7 TRBD1 11 TRBV28 ASSLQGAEEQY
TRBJ2-2 NA 12 TRBV9 ASSPPGITGELF
TRBJ2-3 TRBD1 10 TRBV27 ASSGYRGPEY
TRBJ1-3 NA 13 TRBV7-9 ASSTGQRGGNTIY
TRBJ2-6 NA 14 TRBV18 ASSPPRGSGANVLT
TRBJ2-7 TRBD1 12 TRBV27 ASSNRDRGYEQY
TRBJ1-1 NA 10 TRBV11-2 ASSPGGTEAF
TRBJ2-5 NA 11 TRBV6-5 ASSYGGPETQY
TRBJ2-3 NA 13 TRBV28 ASSLEGGAADTQY
TRBJ2-7 NA 14 TRBV27 ASSLSGLRGAGEQY
TRBJ2-3 TRBD2 14 TRBV9 ASSGRTSGRADTQY
TRBJ2-1 TRBD2 14 TRBV2 ASWTSGLTSYNEQF
TRBJ1-3 NA 14 TRBV4-1 ASRTFFAEGGRTIY
TRBJ1-1 TRBD1 15 TRBV28 ASSFRGQGFGNTEAF
TRBJ1-1 NA 10 TRBV28 ASSLGSTEAF
TRBJ2-7 NA 12 TRBV30 AWTPRTEIYEQY